This T cell receptor beta chain was sequenced in a study of blood T cell repertoires in COVID-19. The overall study: Both acute and convalescent COVID-19 samples were obtained from the United States, Italy and Spain. The analysed material was cDNA or gDNA that came from T cells, B-cell-depleted T cells, or PBMCs.

Germline values: CDR1 SGHNT, CDR2 YYREEE (reference sequence). V was shortened by 0 bases and J by 1 base, with 22 bases between the two germline ends. The CDR3 is made up of 19 amino acids. Per the authors' pipeline: How many nucleated cells were present was estimated from reference gene primer amplification. The protocol was immunoSEQ multiplex PCR, while the TCRdb copy is restricted to in-frame clones and leaves out a portion. The DNA was the basis for D and trimming; V, J and clone size are from that table. The sample includes approximately 66,000 clones, 73% of them seen just once. V usage is TRBV5-4 and J usage is TRBJ1-1, with D possibly being TRBD1 (5 bases). The clonotype comes from a man between 60 and 70 years old with acute or convalescent COVID-19. Specimen: peripheral blood. The chain's CDR3 is CASSLAWGGLSGANTEAFF. CDR3 coding DNA: TGTGCCAGCAGCTTGGCATGGGGGGGTTTAAGTGGGGCGAACACTGAAGCTTTCTTT.